These 17 T cell receptor beta chains were sequenced from one sample in a study of neoadjuvant anti-PD-1 for oral cavity cancer. The assay was immunoSEQ multiplex PCR, and TCRdb's table has in-frame clones only and misses some. The sample has some 17,000 clones, about 68% seen once. Sequencing was performed on PBMCs, taken before nivolumab (anti-PD-1) treatment. Receptor source: a person between 40 and 85 years old with oral cavity squamous cell carcinoma.

The rearrangement links TRBV5-4 to TRBJ2-5; the D gene is possibly TRBD1 (6 bases). Germline V gene lookup returns CDR1 SGHNT and CDR2 YYREEE (reference sequence). CDR3 size: 12 residues. V was shortened by 3 bases and J by 6 bases, with 9 bases between the two germline ends. CDR3 bases: TGTGCCAGCAGCTCACAGGGACAGACCCAGTACTTC. It codes for CASSSQGQTQYF.

The J gene is TRBJ2-7, the V gene TRBV5-1, with D possibly being TRBD1 (5 bases). With 0 bases removed from V and 3 bases from J, the gap between germline ends came to 13 bases. CDR1 and CDR2 (germline): SGHRS, YFSETQ. The CDR3 is made up of 15 amino acids. CDR3 bases: TGCGCCAGCAGCTTGGGACAGTCCCAATACTACGAGCAGTACTTC. This encodes CASSLGQSQYYEQYF.

This chain uses TRBV9 with TRBJ2-3, with D uncertain. Germline CDR1 is SGDLS and CDR2 is YYNGEE. This CDR3 is built from 14 residues. The V end was cut by 1 base, the J end by 5 bases, with 11 bases between. This CDR3 is CASSVTQDLDTQYF. In DNA form, the CDR3 reads TGTGCCAGCAGCGTAACCCAAGACCTAGATACGCAGTATTTT.

This clone was seen only once. The chain employs TRBV6-1 and TRBJ2-7; 8 nucleotides agree with TRBD1. The CDR3 sequence is 16 residues long. Germline V gene lookup returns CDR1 MNHNS and CDR2 SASEGT. The V gene end was trimmed by 2 bases and the J gene end by 5 bases; junction bases not matched to a gene: 11. DNA of the CDR3: TGTGCCAGCAGTGAACTGCCAGGGGGCGAAGAAAACGAGCAGTACTTC. Protein sequence: CASSELPGGEENEQYF.

This sequence joins TRBV5-6 and TRBJ2-6; D is uncertain. CDR3 length equals 16 residues. V lost 0 bases and J lost 0, with 7 bases in between. Germline CDR1 reads SGHDT; CDR2 reads YYEEEE. The CDR3 DNA follows: TGTGCCAGCAGCTTGGTGACGAGCTCTGGGGCCAACGTCCTGACTTTC. This translates into CASSLVTSSGANVLTF.

A few counts support this clone. J is TRBJ2-1 and V is TRBV30, with D perhaps given as TRBD1 or TRBD2 (5 bases each). The V end was cut by 0 bases, the J end by 5 bases, with 17 bases between. The germline gives CDR1 GTSNPN, CDR2 SVGIG (reference sequence). The CDR3 has 16 residues. The DNA of the CDR3 is TGTGCCTGGAGTGTAGGGTGGGACCAGGGTAACAATGAGCAGTTCTTC. Translated: CAWSVGWDQGNNEQFF.

The CDR3 DNA follows: TGCGCCAGCAGTGACCAGCGGGAGGTGGGCAATGAGCAGTTCTTC. The encoded protein is CASSDQREVGNEQFF. The gene calls are TRBV10-1 and TRBJ2-1; 9 bases agree with TRBD2. Germline-derived CDR1 and CDR2 are WNHNN and SYGVQD (reference sequence). V dropped 3 bases and J dropped 6; count of bases not matched to a gene: 6. This CDR3 has 15 amino acids.

The chain links TRBV19 to TRBJ1-1; D may be TRBD1 (5 bases). Trimming removed 2 bases from V and 0 bases from J, with 13 bases in between. Germline V CDR1 and CDR2: LNHDA, SQIVND (reference sequence). The CDR3 loop spans 16 amino acids. The CDR3 here is CASSIRPGTVNTEAFF. CDR3 DNA sequence: TGTGCCAGTAGTATACGCCCCGGGACGGTGAACACTGAAGCTTTCTTT. Based on the CDR3 plus reference TRBV19 and TRBJ1-1, the full variable domain is DGGITQSPKYLFRKEGQNVTLSCEQNLNHDAMYWYRQDPGQGLRLIYYSQIVNDFQKGDIAEGYSVSREKKESFPLTVTSAQKNPTAFYLCASSIRPGTVNTEAFFGQGTRLTVV.

This chain connects TRBV6-5 to TRBJ2-7, with TRBD1 identical over 7 bases. This CDR3 comprises 14 residues. V trimming: 8 bases; J trimming: 2 bases; junction bases outside the gene matches: 9. The V gene's germline CDR1 is MNHEY and CDR2 SVGAGI. The CDR3 DNA follows: TGTGCCAGCCGATTTGACAGGGCTCCCTACGAGCAGTACTTC. It encodes CASRFDRAPYEQYF.

The chain carries TRBV20-1 and TRBJ2-5, with D uncertain. The CDR3 is made up of 11 amino acids. Germline loops: CDR1 DFQATT, CDR2 SNEGSKA (reference sequence). Trimming took 5 bases from V and 5 from J, leaving 9 bases between them. CDR3: CSALGGETQYF. As DNA, the CDR3 is TGCAGTGCTTTGGGCGGTGAGACCCAGTACTTC.

The chain links TRBV2 to TRBJ2-1; D is perhaps TRBD2 (5 bases). The V and J ends lost 2 bases and 10 bases respectively, with 9 bases between them. This CDR3 has 12 amino acids. CDR1 is SNHLY, CDR2 FYNNEI, per germline. CDR3 sequence (DNA): TGTGCCAGCAGTGAACGCGGGCTAGAGCAGTTCTTC. This translates into CASSERGLEQFF.

The chain carries TRBV5-1 and TRBJ2-1; D may be TRBD1 or TRBD2 (5 bases each). The CDR3 has 15 residues. Germline V gene sequence: CDR1 SGHRS, CDR2 YFSETQ. Trimming removed 5 bases at V and 3 bases at J, with 15 bases between. The CDR3: CASSTGAGDYNEQFF. CDR3 DNA sequence: TGCGCCAGCAGTACCGGGGCCGGGGACTACAATGAGCAGTTCTTC.

V is TRBV9 and J is TRBJ1-4; 8 nucleotides agree with TRBD1. V trimming: 2 bases; J trimming: 6 bases; junction bases outside the gene matches: 9. The CDR3 is 16 amino acids. The germline V gene encodes CDR1 SGDLS and CDR2 YYNGEE. Here the CDR3 DNA reads TGTGCCAGCAGCGTCGGACAGGGCTCCCTCTATGAAAAACTGTTTTTT. Its protein is CASSVGQGSLYEKLFF.

The chain employs TRBV13 and TRBJ1-2, with 7 bases fitting TRBD1. With V trimmed by 4 bases and J by 4 bases, 9 bases remained unmatched. CDR1 and CDR2 (germline): PRHDT, FYEKMQ (reference sequence). This CDR3 has 15 residues. The CDR3: CASSSGRQGGYGYTF. For the CDR3, the DNA is TGTGCCAGCAGCTCAGGACGACAGGGCGGCTATGGCTACACCTTC.

J is TRBJ2-3 and V is TRBV10-3; no definite D call. The ends were cut back, 0 bases at V and 4 bases at J, with 5 bases in the middle. The CDR3 runs to 13 residues. Germline CDR1 and CDR2: ENHRY and SYGVKD. CDR3 loop: CAISESIADTQYF. CDR3 DNA: TGTGCCATCAGTGAGTCGATAGCAGATACGCAGTATTTT.

The chain joins TRBV6-1 to TRBJ2-2; no definite D call. The germline gives CDR1 MNHNS, CDR2 SASEGT. The V gene lost 6 bases and the J gene lost 7 bases, with 9 bases spanning the gap. The CDR3 consists of 12 residues. The CDR3 DNA reads TGTGCCAGCAGGGGTCTGAACGGGGAGCTGTTTTTT. Its translation is CASRGLNGELFF.

CDR3 residues: CASSSPPGQNTEAFF. CDR3 coding DNA: TGTGCCAGCAGCTCCCCCCCCGGGCAGAACACTGAAGCTTTCTTT. The V gene is TRBV11-2, the J gene TRBJ1-1, with D hard to call. From germline, CDR1 is SGHAT and CDR2 FQNNGV. The CDR3 covers 15 residues. V lost 4 bases and J 1 base, leaving 13 bases between the germline ends.